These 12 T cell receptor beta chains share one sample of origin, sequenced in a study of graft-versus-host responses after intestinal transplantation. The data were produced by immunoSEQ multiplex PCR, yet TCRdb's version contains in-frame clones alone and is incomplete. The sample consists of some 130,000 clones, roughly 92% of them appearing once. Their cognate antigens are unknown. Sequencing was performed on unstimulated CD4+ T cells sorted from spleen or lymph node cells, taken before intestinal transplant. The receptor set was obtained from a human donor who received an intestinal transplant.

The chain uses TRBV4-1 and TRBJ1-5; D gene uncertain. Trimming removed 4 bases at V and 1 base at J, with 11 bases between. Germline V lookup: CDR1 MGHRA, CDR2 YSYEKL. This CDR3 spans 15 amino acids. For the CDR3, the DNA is TGCGCCAGCAGCCCAACTTATGTGAGCAATCAGCCCCAGCATTTT. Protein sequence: CASSPTYVSNQPQHF.

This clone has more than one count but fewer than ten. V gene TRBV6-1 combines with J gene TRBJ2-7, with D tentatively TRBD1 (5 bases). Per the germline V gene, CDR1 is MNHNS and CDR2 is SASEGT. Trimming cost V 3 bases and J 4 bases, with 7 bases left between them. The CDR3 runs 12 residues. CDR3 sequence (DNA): TGTGCCAGCAGTGACAGGGCGTACGAGCAGTACTTC. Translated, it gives CASSDRAYEQYF.

The CDR3 DNA reads TGTGCCAGCAGCGTAGGCCAGGGGGCCACCTACGAGCAGTACTTC. This gives the protein CASSVGQGATYEQYF. The J gene is TRBJ2-7, the V gene TRBV9, with 8 bases fitting TRBD1. CDR1 and CDR2 from the germline V gene are SGDLS and YYNGEE. J gave up 2 bases and V 0 bases, and 4 bases lay outside the gene matches. The CDR3 has 15 residues.

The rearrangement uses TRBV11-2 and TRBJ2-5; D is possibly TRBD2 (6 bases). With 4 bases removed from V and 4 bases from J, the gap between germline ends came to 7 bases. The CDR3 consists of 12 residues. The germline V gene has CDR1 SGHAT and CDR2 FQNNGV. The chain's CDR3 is CASSSSVETQYF. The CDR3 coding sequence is TGTGCCAGCAGCTCTAGCGTAGAGACCCAGTACTTC.

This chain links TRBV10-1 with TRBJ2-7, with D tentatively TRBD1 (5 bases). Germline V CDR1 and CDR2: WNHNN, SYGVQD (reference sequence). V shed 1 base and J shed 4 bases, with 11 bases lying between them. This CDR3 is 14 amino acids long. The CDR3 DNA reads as TGCGCCAGCAGTGAGTTAGACAGACCTTACGAGCAGTACTTC. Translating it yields CASSELDRPYEQYF.

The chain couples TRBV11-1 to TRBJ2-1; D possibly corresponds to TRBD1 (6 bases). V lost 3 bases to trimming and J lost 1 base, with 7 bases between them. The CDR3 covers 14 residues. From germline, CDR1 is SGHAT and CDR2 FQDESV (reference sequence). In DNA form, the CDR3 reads TGTGCCAGCAGCTTCGGACAGTCCTACAATGAGCAGTTCTTC. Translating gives CASSFGQSYNEQFF.

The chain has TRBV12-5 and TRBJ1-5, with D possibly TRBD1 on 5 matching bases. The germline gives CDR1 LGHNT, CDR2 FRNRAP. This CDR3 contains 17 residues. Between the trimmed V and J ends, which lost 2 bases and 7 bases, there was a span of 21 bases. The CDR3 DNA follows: TGTGCTAGTGGTTTGTCTGTGGGAGCGGCAGGGCAACAGCCCCAGCATTTT. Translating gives CASGLSVGAAGQQPQHF.

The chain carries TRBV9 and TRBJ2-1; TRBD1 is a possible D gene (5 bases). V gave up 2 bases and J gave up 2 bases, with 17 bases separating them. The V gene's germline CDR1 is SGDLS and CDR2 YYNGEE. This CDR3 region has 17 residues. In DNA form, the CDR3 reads TGTGCCAGCAGCGTCCTTGGGGCGGCCCTAACCTACAATGAGCAGTTCTTC. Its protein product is CASSVLGAALTYNEQFF.

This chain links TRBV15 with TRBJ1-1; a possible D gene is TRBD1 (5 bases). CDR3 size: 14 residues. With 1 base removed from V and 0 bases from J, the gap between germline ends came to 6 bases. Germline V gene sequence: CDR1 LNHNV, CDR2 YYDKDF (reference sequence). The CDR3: CATSRGQLNTEAFF. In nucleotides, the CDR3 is TGTGCCACCAGCAGAGGACAGTTGAACACTGAAGCTTTCTTT.

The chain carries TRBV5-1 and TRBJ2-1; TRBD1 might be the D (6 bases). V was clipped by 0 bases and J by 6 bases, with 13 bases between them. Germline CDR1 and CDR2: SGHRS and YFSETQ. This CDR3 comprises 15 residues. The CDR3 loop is CASSLDQRGTNEQFF. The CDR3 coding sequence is TGCGCCAGCAGCTTGGACCAGAGGGGGACCAATGAGCAGTTCTTC.

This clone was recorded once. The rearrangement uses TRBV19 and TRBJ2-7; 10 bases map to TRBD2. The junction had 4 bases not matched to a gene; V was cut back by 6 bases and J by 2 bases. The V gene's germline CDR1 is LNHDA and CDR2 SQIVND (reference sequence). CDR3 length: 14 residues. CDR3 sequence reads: CASRERGGTYEQYF. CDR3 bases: TGTGCCAGTAGGGAGCGGGGGGGTACCTACGAGCAGTACTTC.

CDR3 sequence: CASSIGGLGETQYF. The CDR3 DNA sequence: TGTGCCAGTAGTATAGGGGGTCTGGGAGAGACCCAGTACTTC. The chain carries TRBV19 and TRBJ2-5; D uncertain. The CDR3 consists of 14 residues. V was trimmed by 1 base and J by 4 bases, leaving 10 bases between them. Germline values: CDR1 LNHDA, CDR2 SQIVND (reference sequence).